The clone carrying this T cell receptor (beta chain) came up many times. As it was prepared, the TCRbeta library received unique molecular identifiers. TCRdb reprocessed the PCR reads via MiXCR and lists one record per CDR3 protein. The sample contains around 370,000 distinct CDR3 sequences, approximately 10% of which appear only once. These data belong to a study of T-cell reconstitution after alpha-beta-depleted transplantation in children. J lost 3 bases, V lost 4 bases, and 7 bases had no gene match. Germline CDR1 is SQVTM and CDR2 is ANQGSEA. There are 14 residues in the CDR3. The sequencing used PBMCs from the stem cell graft donor, collected from the stem cell graft. The source is a human donor who donated a stem cell graft to a child with acute lymphoblastic leukemia. This rearrangement joins TRBV29-1 to TRBJ2-3, with 7 bases matching TRBD2. CDR3 nucleotide sequence: TGCAGCGTTGTTAGCGGGCCGGTAACAGATACGCAGTATTTT. Translation gives CSVVSGPVTDTQYF.